At least ten counts were recorded for the clone carrying this T cell receptor (beta chain). Its antigen is still unknown. This sample was included in a study of human T cells and chemical hapten exposure. Regarding the study as a whole: TCRs whose frequency exceeded 1 in 1000 remained the same following DPC sensitization. Controls formed significantly fewer large CDR3 similarity clusters than expanded TCRs did.

CDR1 SGHTA and CDR2 FQGNSA come from the germline V gene. The CDR3 totals 17 residues. The V gene lost 5 bases and the J gene lost 3 bases, with 22 bases spanning the gap. As for time point: patch test 2, 6 weeks after DPC sensitization. Regarding treatment: therapeutic diphenylcyclopropenone sensitization with weekly scalp DPC. Unseparated into fractions, whole blood served as the source from which total RNA was extracted. MiXCR was run by TCRdb on the RACE reads, yielding one entry per CDR3 protein. The repertoire holds some 89,000 distinct CDR3 sequences, 10% seen once, with 2% to 3% in the top ten.

This clonotype was sampled from a woman aged 25-40 years with alopecia areata. Some clones in this sample may be carry-over from other donors' samples. This material consisted of whole blood, taken in connection with sensitization to the hapten diphenylcyclopropenone (DPC). The chain joins TRBV7-2 to TRBJ2-5, with TRBD2 as a possible D gene (6 bases). CDR3 DNA: TGTGCCAGCAGCCCCGGCCACCGACTAGTGTCGGAAGAGACCCAGTACTTC. Translated: CASSPGHRLVSEETQYF.